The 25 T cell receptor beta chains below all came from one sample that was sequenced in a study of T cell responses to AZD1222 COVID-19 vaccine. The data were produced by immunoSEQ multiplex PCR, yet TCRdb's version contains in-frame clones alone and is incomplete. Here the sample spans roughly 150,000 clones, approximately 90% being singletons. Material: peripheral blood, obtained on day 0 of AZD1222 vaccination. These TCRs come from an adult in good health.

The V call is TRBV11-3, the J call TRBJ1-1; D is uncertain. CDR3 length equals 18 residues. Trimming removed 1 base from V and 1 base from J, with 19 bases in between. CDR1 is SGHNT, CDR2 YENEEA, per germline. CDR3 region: CASSLGLGRPVQNTEAFF. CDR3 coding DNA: TGTGCCAGCAGCTTAGGATTGGGCAGGCCCGTACAGAACACTGAAGCTTTCTTT.

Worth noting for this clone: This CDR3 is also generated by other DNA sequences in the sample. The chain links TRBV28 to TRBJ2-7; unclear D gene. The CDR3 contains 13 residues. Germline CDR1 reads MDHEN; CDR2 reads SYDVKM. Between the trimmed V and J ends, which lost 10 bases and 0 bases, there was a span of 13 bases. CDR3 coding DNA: TGTGCCACTCGGGTCAGTAGCTCCTACGAGCAGTACTTC. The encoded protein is CATRVSSSYEQYF.

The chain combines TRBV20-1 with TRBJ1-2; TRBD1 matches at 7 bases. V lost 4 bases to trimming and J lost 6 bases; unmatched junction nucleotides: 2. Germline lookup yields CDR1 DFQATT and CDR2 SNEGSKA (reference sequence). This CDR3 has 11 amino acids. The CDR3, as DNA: TGCAGTGCTACCACAGGGGATGGCTACACCTTC. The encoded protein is CSATTGDGYTF.

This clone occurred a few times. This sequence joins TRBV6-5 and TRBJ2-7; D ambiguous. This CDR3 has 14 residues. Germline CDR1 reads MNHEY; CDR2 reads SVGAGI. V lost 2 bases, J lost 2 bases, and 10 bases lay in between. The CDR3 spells CASSYEASTYEQYF. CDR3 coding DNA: TGTGCCAGCAGTTACGAGGCGTCAACCTACGAGCAGTACTTC.

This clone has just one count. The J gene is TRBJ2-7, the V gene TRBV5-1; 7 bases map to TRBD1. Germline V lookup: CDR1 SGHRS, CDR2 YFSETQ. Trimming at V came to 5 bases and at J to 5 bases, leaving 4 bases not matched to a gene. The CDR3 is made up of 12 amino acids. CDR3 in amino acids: CASRQGFDEQYF. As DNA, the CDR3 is TGCGCCAGCAGACAGGGGTTCGACGAGCAGTACTTC.

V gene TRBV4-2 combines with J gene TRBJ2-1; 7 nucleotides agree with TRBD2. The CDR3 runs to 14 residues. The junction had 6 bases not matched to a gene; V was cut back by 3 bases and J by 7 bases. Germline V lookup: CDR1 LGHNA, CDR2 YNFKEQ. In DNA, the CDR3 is TGTGCCAGCAGCCAGGGGGGGGTTGATAATGAGCAGTTCTTC. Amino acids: CASSQGGVDNEQFF.

The CDR3 loop is CSVQAWDGMNYGYTF. DNA of the CDR3: TGCAGCGTCCAAGCTTGGGACGGGATGAACTATGGCTACACCTTC. J is TRBJ1-2 and V is TRBV29-1; the D gene is possibly TRBD1 (5 bases). V gave up 6 bases and J gave up 2 bases, with 19 bases separating them. Germline values: CDR1 SQVTM, CDR2 ANQGSEA. This CDR3 has 15 residues.

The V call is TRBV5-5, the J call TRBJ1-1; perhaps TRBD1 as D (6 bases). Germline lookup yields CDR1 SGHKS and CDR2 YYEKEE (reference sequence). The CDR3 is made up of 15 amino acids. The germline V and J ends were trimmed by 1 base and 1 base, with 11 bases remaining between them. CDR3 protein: CASSLNRVQNTEAFF. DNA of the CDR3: TGTGCCAGCAGCTTGAACAGGGTACAGAACACTGAAGCTTTCTTT. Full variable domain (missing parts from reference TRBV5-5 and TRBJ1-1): DAGVTQSPTHLIKTRGQQVTLRCSPISGHKSVSWYQQVLGQGPQFIFQYYEKEERGRGNFPDRFSARQFPNYSSELNVNALLLGDSALYLCASSLNRVQNTEAFFGQGTRLTVV.

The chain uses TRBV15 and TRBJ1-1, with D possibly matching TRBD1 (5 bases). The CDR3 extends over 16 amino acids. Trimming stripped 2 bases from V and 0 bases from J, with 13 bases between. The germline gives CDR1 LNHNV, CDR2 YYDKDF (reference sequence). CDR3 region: CATSRMPGLLNTEAFF. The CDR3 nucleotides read TGTGCCACCAGCAGAATGCCGGGACTCCTGAACACTGAAGCTTTCTTT.

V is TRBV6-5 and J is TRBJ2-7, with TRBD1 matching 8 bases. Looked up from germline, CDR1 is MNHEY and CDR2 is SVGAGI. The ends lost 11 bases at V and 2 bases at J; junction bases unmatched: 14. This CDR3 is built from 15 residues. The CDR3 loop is CAGDGGQGATYEQYF. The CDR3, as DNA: TGTGCCGGCGATGGGGGGCAGGGGGCTACCTACGAGCAGTACTTC.

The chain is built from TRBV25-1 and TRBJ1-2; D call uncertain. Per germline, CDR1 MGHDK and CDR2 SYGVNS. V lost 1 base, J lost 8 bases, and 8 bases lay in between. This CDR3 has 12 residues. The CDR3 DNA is TGTGCCAGCAGTGAATTAGAAGGGGGCTACACCTTC. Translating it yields CASSELEGGYTF.

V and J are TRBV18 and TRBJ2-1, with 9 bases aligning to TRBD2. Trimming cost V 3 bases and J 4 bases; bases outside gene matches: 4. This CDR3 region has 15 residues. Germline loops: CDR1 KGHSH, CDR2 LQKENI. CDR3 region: CASSPEREVYNEQFF. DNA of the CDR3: TGTGCCAGCTCACCTGAGCGGGAGGTTTACAATGAGCAGTTCTTC. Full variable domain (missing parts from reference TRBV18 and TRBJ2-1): NAGVMQNPRHLVRRRGQEARLRCSPMKGHSHVYWYRQLPEEGLKFMVYLQKENIIDESGMPKERFSAEFPKEGPSILRIQQVVRGDSAAYFCASSPEREVYNEQFFGPGTRLTVL.

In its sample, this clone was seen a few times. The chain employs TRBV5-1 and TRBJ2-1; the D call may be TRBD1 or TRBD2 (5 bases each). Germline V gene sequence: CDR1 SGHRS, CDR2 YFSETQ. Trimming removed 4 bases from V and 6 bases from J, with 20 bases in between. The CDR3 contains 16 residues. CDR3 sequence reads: CASSLTFTSGRNEQFF. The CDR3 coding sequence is TGCGCCAGCAGCCTGACTTTTACCTCGGGGCGCAATGAGCAGTTCTTC.

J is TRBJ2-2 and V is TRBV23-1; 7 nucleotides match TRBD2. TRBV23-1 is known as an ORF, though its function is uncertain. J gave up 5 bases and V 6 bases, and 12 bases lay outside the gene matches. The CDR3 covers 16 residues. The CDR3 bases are TGCGCCAGCAGGACAGCGTTTTCGCGGGAGACCGGGGAGCTGTTTTTT. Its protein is CASRTAFSRETGELFF.

CDR3 in amino acids: CASINSYEQYF. CDR3 nucleotide sequence: TGTGCCAGTATTAACAGCTACGAGCAGTACTTC. The rearrangement links TRBV28 to TRBJ2-7, with D uncertain. The CDR3 spans 11 residues. The ends were cut back, 9 bases at V and 3 bases at J, with 9 bases in the middle. Per germline, CDR1 MDHEN and CDR2 SYDVKM.

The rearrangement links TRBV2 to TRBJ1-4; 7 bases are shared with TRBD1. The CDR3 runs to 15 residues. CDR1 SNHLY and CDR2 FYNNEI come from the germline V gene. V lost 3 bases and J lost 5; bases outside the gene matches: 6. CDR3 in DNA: TGTGCCAGCAGTGAGACCGGGACAGAAAATGAAAAACTGTTTTTT. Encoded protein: CASSETGTENEKLFF.

The CDR3 here is CASRSRGRIGNSPLHF. The CDR3 DNA reads as TGTGCCAGCAGATCCAGGGGGCGGATCGGTAATTCACCCCTCCACTTT. This chain uses TRBV14 with TRBJ1-6, with TRBD1 matching over 8 bases. Germline trimming cut 6 bases from V and 6 bases from J; bases unmatched to any gene: 10. The CDR3 extends over 16 amino acids. Germline loops: CDR1 SGHDN, CDR2 FVKESK.

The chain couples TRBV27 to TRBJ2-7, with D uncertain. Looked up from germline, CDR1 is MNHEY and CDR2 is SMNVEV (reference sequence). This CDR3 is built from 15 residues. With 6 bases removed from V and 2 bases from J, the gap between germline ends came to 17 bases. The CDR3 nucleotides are TGTGCCAGCAGCCTTTGGGGATTGATCCCCTACGAGCAGTACTTC. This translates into CASSLWGLIPYEQYF.

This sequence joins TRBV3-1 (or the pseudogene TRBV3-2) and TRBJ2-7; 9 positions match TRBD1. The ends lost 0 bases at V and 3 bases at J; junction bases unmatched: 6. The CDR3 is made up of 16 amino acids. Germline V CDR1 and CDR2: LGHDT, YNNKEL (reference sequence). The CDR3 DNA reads TGTGCCAGCAGCCAAGATCCGGGGACAGGGCGCTACGAGCAGTACTTC. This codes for CASSQDPGTGRYEQYF.

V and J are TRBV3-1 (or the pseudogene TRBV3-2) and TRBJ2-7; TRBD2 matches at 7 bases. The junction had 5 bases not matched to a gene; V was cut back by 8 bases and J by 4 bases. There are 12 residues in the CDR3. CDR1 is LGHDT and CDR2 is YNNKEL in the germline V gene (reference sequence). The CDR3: CASGRRGYEQYF. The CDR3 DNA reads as TGTGCCAGCGGTAGGCGGGGGTACGAGCAGTACTTC.

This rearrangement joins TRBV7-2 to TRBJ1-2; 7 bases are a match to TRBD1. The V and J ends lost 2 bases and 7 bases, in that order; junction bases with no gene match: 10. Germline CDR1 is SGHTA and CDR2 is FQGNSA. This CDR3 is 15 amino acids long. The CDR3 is CASSLNFGTVVGYTF. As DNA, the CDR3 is TGTGCCAGCAGCTTAAATTTCGGGACAGTCGTTGGCTACACCTTC. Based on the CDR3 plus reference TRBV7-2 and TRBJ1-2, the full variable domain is GAGVSQSPSNKVTEKGKDVELRCDPISGHTALYWYRQSLGQGLEFLIYFQGNSAPDKSGLPSDRFSAERTGGSVSTLTIQRTQQEDSAVYLCASSLNFGTVVGYTFGSGTRLTVV.

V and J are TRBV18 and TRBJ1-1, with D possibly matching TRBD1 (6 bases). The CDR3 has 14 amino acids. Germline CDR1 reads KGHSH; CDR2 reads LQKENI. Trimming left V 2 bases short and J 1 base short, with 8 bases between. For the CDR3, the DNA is TGTGCCAGCTCACCAAGGGACAAGAACACTGAAGCTTTCTTT. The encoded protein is CASSPRDKNTEAFF.

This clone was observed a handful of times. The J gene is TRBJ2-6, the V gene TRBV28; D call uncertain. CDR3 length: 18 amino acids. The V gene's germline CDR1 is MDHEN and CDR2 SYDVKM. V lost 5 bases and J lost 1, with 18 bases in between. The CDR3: CASSRPHGKASGANVLTF. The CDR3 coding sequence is TGTGCCAGCAGTCGCCCACACGGCAAAGCTTCTGGGGCCAACGTCCTGACTTTC.

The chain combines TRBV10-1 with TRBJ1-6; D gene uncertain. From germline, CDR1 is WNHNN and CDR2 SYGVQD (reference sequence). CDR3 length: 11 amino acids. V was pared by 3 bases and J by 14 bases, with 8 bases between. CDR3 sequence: CASSEGRTLHF. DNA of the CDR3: TGCGCCAGCAGTGAAGGGAGGACCCTCCACTTT.

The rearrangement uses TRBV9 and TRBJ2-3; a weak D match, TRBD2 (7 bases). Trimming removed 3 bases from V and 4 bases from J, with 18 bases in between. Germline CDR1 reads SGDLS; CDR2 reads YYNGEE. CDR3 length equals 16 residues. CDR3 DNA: TGTGCCAGCAGCGCTAAGACGGGGGGCCTTGCAGATACGCAGTATTTT. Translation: CASSAKTGGLADTQYF.